Below, 27 T cell receptor beta chains from the same sample are listed, as sequenced in a study of monozygotic twins with cystic fibrosis (dated by TCRdb to the early 2020s). Receptor amplification or capture employed the immunoSEQ multiplex PCR assay. TCRdb provides this immuneACCESS table in a form limited to in-frame rearrangements. Some clones are lacking; in checked studies, under half of them reflect an unresolved V gene, and why the rest are absent is not known. The sample has around 25,000 clones on record, 91% of them singletons. Under 0.35% of the sample lies in the top ten. The source material was blood. These receptor sequences come from a girl aged 2 to 9 with cystic fibrosis.

The chain carries TRBV19 and TRBJ1-6; 7 positions match TRBD1. The CDR3 totals 13 residues. Germline assignment: CDR1 LNHDA and CDR2 SQIVND (reference sequence). The V and J ends lost 5 bases and 10 bases, in that order; junction bases with no gene match: 5. Here the CDR3 DNA reads TGTGCCAGTAGTGGACAGGAGAACTCACCCCTCCACTTT. Protein product: CASSGQENSPLHF.

The CDR3 spells CASSSLNTGASYEQYF. In DNA form, the CDR3 reads TGTGCCAGCAGCTCACTAAACACAGGGGCGAGTTACGAGCAGTACTTC. The genes are TRBV7-9 and TRBJ2-7; 7 bases match TRBD1. The ends lost 4 bases at V and 4 bases at J; junction bases unmatched: 13. Germline V gene sequence: CDR1 SEHNR, CDR2 FQNEAQ (reference sequence). The CDR3 consists of 16 residues.

The chain is built from TRBV4-1 and TRBJ1-5; D remains ambiguous. V shed 1 base and J shed 0 bases, with 10 bases lying between them. Per the germline V gene, CDR1 is MGHRA and CDR2 is YSYEKL. The CDR3 spans 16 residues. The CDR3, as DNA: TGCGCCAGCAGCCAAGGAATCGTCGATAGCAATCAGCCCCAGCATTTT. It yields the protein CASSQGIVDSNQPQHF.

The chain is built from TRBV10-2 and TRBJ2-7, with TRBD2 as a possible D gene (7 bases). The germline CDR1 and CDR2 sequences are WSHSY and SAAADI. This CDR3 has 14 residues. V lost 7 bases to trimming and J lost 1 base, with 14 bases between them. CDR3 sequence (DNA): TGCGCCAGCAAGGCGGCGGGGGCTTCCTACGAGCAGTACTTC. Its translation: CASKAAGASYEQYF.

The rearrangement joins TRBV28 to TRBJ2-7; 8 bases agree with TRBD1. J lost 4 bases, V lost 10 bases, and 12 bases had no gene match. Germline CDR1 MDHEN, CDR2 SYDVKM. The CDR3 has 14 residues. In DNA form, the CDR3 reads TGTGCCACCCTAGGGGGGACAGGAGGGTACGAGCAGTACTTC. Protein product: CATLGGTGGYEQYF. Together with reference TRBV28 and TRBJ2-7, the CDR3 gives the full variable domain: DVKVTQSSRYLVKRTGEKVFLECVQDMDHENMFWYRQDPGLGLRLIYFSYDVKMKEKGDIPEGYSVSREKKERFSLILESASTNQTSMYLCATLGGTGGYEQYFGPGTRLTVT.

This chain links TRBV6-6 with TRBJ2-7; TRBD2 aligns across 7 bases. Germline V lookup: CDR1 MNHNY, CDR2 SVGAGI (reference sequence). J gave up 4 bases and V 5 bases, and 11 bases lay outside the gene matches. The CDR3 sequence is 15 residues long. The CDR3 loop is CASSTGMGGVYEQYF. In DNA form, the CDR3 reads TGTGCCAGCAGTACGGGGATGGGGGGGGTTTACGAGCAGTACTTC.

J is TRBJ1-6 and V is TRBV5-1; the D is unclear. CDR3 size: 16 residues. Germline V gives CDR1 SGHRS, CDR2 YFSETQ. V lost 2 bases, J lost 8 bases, and 17 bases lay in between. CDR3 residues: CASSFTGPRIDSPLHF. In DNA form, the CDR3 reads TGCGCCAGCAGCTTCACCGGACCGCGGATAGATTCACCCCTCCACTTT.

V usage is TRBV5-4 and J usage is TRBJ2-1, with D unclear. Between the trimmed V and J ends, which lost 0 bases and 7 bases, there was a span of 5 bases. There are 12 residues in the CDR3. Germline V gene data show CDR1 as SGHNT and CDR2 as YYREEE (reference sequence). CDR3 coding DNA: TGTGCCAGCAGCTTGGACCAAAATGAGCAGTTCTTC. Amino acid sequence: CASSLDQNEQFF.

The chain uses TRBV7-2 and TRBJ1-2, with 9 bases lining up with TRBD1. The CDR3 spans 13 residues. Germline assignment: CDR1 SGHTA and CDR2 FQGNSA. Trimming removed 2 bases from V and 7 bases from J; junction bases left unmatched: 2. DNA for the CDR3: TGTGCCAGCAGCTTACAACAGGGGGCTGGCTACACCTTC. Protein sequence: CASSLQQGAGYTF.

This chain uses TRBV2 with TRBJ1-2, with TRBD1 as a possible D gene (6 bases). This CDR3 has 11 amino acids. CDR1 and CDR2 from the germline V gene are SNHLY and FYNNEI. V was trimmed by 6 bases and J by 14 bases, leaving 16 bases between them. CDR3 in DNA: TGTGCCAGCAGCCCGGAGGGGACACAGACCTTC. Protein: CASSPEGTQTF. Looking up the rest from reference TRBV2 and TRBJ1-2 gives the full variable domain: EPEVTQTPSHQVTQMGQEVILRCVPISNHLYFYWYRQILGQKVEFLVSFYNNEISEKSEIFDDQFSVERPDGSNFTLKIRSTKLEDSAMYFCASSPEGTQTFGSGTRLTVV.

The genes are TRBV11-3 and TRBJ1-2; D possibly corresponds to TRBD1 (5 bases). Germline CDR1 SGHNT, CDR2 YENEEA. The CDR3 totals 17 residues. Trimming stripped 5 bases from V and 0 bases from J, with 19 bases between. In nucleotides, the CDR3 is TGTGCCAGCAGCGTCACGTTGGAACAGGAGTCTAACTATGGCTACACCTTC. It codes for CASSVTLEQESNYGYTF.

The chain combines TRBV7-8 with TRBJ1-4, with D possibly matching TRBD1 (6 bases). V shed 1 base and J shed 2 bases, with 11 bases lying between them. Per germline, CDR1 SGHVS and CDR2 FQNEAQ. The CDR3 covers 16 residues. DNA for the CDR3: TGTGCCAGCAGCTTAGGGGTGGGGGCGACTAATGAAAAACTGTTTTTT. Protein: CASSLGVGATNEKLFF.

The J gene is TRBJ1-1, the V gene TRBV4-2; D is unresolved. From germline, CDR1 is LGHNA and CDR2 YNFKEQ. Trimming pared 6 bases from V and 8 bases from J, leaving 10 bases between. This CDR3 is 11 amino acids long. The CDR3 nucleotides are TGTGCCAGCAGGCGAAGTCACGAAGCTTTCTTT. This encodes CASRRSHEAFF.

The CDR3 coding sequence is TGTGCCAGTAGTATCGCCTCACCCGGGACAGTTTATAGCAATCAGCCCCAGCATTTT. Amino acids: CASSIASPGTVYSNQPQHF. The chain couples TRBV19 to TRBJ1-5; 7 bases agree with TRBD1. With V trimmed by 3 bases and J by 0 bases, 14 bases remained unmatched. Germline V gives CDR1 LNHDA, CDR2 SQIVND (reference sequence). This CDR3 has 19 amino acids.

This chain connects TRBV6-5 to TRBJ1-5; D remains unclear. CDR1 is MNHEY, CDR2 SVGAGI, per germline. CDR3 size: 14 residues. The V end lost 0 bases, the J end lost 7 bases, and 10 bases lay between the germline ends. The CDR3 DNA follows: TGTGCCAGCAGTTACTCTTGGGGAAGGCAGCCCCAGCATTTT. Translation gives CASSYSWGRQPQHF.

CDR3: CASSYRWRGTGELFF. For the CDR3, the DNA is TGTGCCAGCAGTTACAGGTGGCGGGGCACCGGGGAGCTGTTTTTT. The chain couples TRBV6-5 to TRBJ2-2; D might be TRBD2 (6 bases). CDR3 length equals 15 residues. The V end lost 2 bases, the J end lost 4 bases, and 11 bases lay between the germline ends. CDR1 and CDR2 from the germline V gene are MNHEY and SVGAGI.

V and J are TRBV5-6 and TRBJ2-3, with 10 bases lining up with TRBD2. The CDR3 has 17 residues. Germline CDR1 SGHDT, CDR2 YYEEEE. V shed 0 bases and J 2 bases; nucleotides not matched to a gene: 6. The CDR3 loop is CASSLGPSGGYTDTQYF. DNA for the CDR3: TGTGCCAGCAGCTTGGGTCCTAGCGGGGGTTACACAGATACGCAGTATTTT.

This chain links TRBV4-3 with TRBJ1-2, with 9 bases aligning to TRBD1. V gave up 3 bases and J gave up 7 bases; unmatched junction bases: 9. This CDR3 comprises 15 residues. Germline CDR1 and CDR2: LGHNA and YSLEER. The CDR3 loop reads CASSQNRDRVGGYTF. For the CDR3, the DNA is TGCGCCAGCAGCCAGAACCGGGACAGGGTAGGTGGCTACACCTTC.

The chain recombines TRBV2 with TRBJ1-3, with D tentatively TRBD1 (6 bases). This CDR3 contains 17 residues. V was trimmed by 6 bases and J by 2 bases, leaving 20 bases between them. CDR1 SNHLY and CDR2 FYNNEI come from the germline V gene. The CDR3 here is CASSHTRRGLTGNTIYF. CDR3 DNA: TGTGCCAGCAGCCACACGAGGAGGGGGTTAACTGGAAACACCATATATTTT.

This clone has just one count. This chain uses TRBV6-4 with TRBJ2-3; D is tentatively TRBD1 or TRBD2 (6 bases each). The CDR3 runs to 14 residues. Trimming cost V 2 bases and J 2 bases, with 8 bases left between them. Germline CDR1 is MRHNA and CDR2 is SNTAGT. Here the CDR3 DNA reads TGTGCCAGCAGTGACGGGGGGCCCACAGATACGCAGTATTTT. Amino acids: CASSDGGPTDTQYF.

The chain combines TRBV27 with TRBJ2-7; D remains unclear. The CDR3 extends over 14 amino acids. Germline V gene data show CDR1 as MNHEY and CDR2 as SMNVEV (reference sequence). Trimming removed 5 bases at V and 2 bases at J, with 13 bases between. CDR3 region: CASSGRRRAYEQYF. CDR3 in DNA: TGTGCCAGCAGTGGGCGGAGACGAGCCTACGAGCAGTACTTC.

The rearrangement links TRBV4-3 to TRBJ2-6; possibly TRBD1 for D (6 bases). Germline CDR1 LGHNA, CDR2 YSLEER. CDR3 length: 16 amino acids. V dropped 3 bases and J dropped 0 bases, with 9 bases sitting between them. CDR3: CASSQLQGSGANVLTF. The CDR3 nucleotides are TGCGCCAGCAGCCAGCTACAGGGCTCTGGGGCCAACGTCCTGACTTTC.

The chain carries TRBV5-1 and TRBJ2-5, with D perhaps assigned TRBD1 or TRBD2 (5 bases each). CDR3 length: 13 amino acids. CDR1 is SGHRS and CDR2 is YFSETQ in the germline V gene. V dropped 0 bases and J dropped 4 bases, with 7 bases sitting between them. The CDR3 protein is CASSLAGGETQYF. CDR3 nucleotides: TGCGCCAGCAGCTTGGCTGGGGGAGAGACCCAGTACTTC.

The gene calls are TRBV19 and TRBJ1-2; the D is unclear. CDR3 size: 12 residues. CDR1 and CDR2 from the germline V gene are LNHDA and SQIVND (reference sequence). With 5 bases removed from V and 7 bases from J, the gap between germline ends came to 11 bases. The DNA of the CDR3 is TGTGCCAGTAGTGGGCCCCCACTTGGCTACACCTTC. It yields the protein CASSGPPLGYTF.

A few counts support this clone. The rearrangement links TRBV5-1 to TRBJ1-1; the D is unclear. Trimming shortened V by 6 bases and J by 5 bases, and 14 bases separated the two germline ends. The germline CDR1 and CDR2 sequences are SGHRS and YFSETQ. The CDR3 spans 13 residues. The CDR3 reads CASMLGSETEAFF. CDR3 in DNA: TGCGCCAGCATGTTGGGAAGTGAGACTGAAGCTTTCTTT.

J is TRBJ1-2 and V is TRBV2; D uncertain. The CDR3 has 12 amino acids. Germline V CDR1 and CDR2: SNHLY, FYNNEI. V shed 1 base and J shed 11 bases, with 11 bases lying between them. The DNA of the CDR3 is TGTGCCAGCAGTGAAGGACTTGGTTCTTACACCTTC. Translated: CASSEGLGSYTF. The variable domain in full, completed from reference TRBV2 and TRBJ1-2, reads EPEVTQTPSHQVTQMGQEVILRCVPISNHLYFYWYRQILGQKVEFLVSFYNNEISEKSEIFDDQFSVERPDGSNFTLKIRSTKLEDSAMYFCASSEGLGSYTFGSGTRLTVV.

The V call is TRBV12-5, the J call TRBJ1-1; D is perhaps TRBD1 (6 bases). Germline assignment: CDR1 LGHNT and CDR2 FRNRAP. The CDR3 covers 12 residues. Trimming removed 1 base at V and 6 bases at J, with 6 bases between. CDR3: CASGLGTAEAFF. DNA for the CDR3: TGTGCTAGTGGTTTGGGGACAGCTGAAGCTTTCTTT.